A selection of T cell receptor beta chains follows, all from one sample in a study of OX40 agonist ivuxolimab in advanced cancers. Sequenced by immunoSEQ multiplex PCR; TCRdb stores in-frame clones only, minus some. Of about 79,000 clones detected, around 92% appear once; the ten largest clones hold roughly 0.56%. The starting material was CD4+ or CD8+ T cells sorted from blood, obtained in a trial of the OX40 agonist ivuxolimab. The source is an adult with an advanced solid tumor such as melanoma, head and neck, liver or kidney cancer. Each CDR3 is given with its conserved first and last residue. A D gene is named only where the DNA matches it firmly. Clone sizes are given selectively: once, few, many, or a class where the clone is expanded.

>TRBJ1-5|TRBV15|NA|once|16
CATSRGAPRGNQPQHF
TGTGCCACCAGCAGAGGGGCACCCAGGGGCAATCAGCCCCAGCATTTT
>TRBJ2-5|TRBV9|TRBD1|NA|16
CASSVGTGTATETQYF
TGTGCCAGCAGCGTAGGCACCGGGACAGCCACGGAGACCCAGTACTTC
>TRBJ2-3|TRBV6-5|NA|NA|15
CASSYGTGSTDTQYF
TGTGCCAGCAGTTACGGTACGGGAAGCACAGATACGCAGTATTTT
>TRBJ2-1|TRBV28|TRBD1|NA|17
CASSLPLAGGSYNEQFF
TGTGCCAGCAGTTTACCCCTGGCAGGGGGCTCCTACAATGAGCAGTTCTTC
>TRBJ1-2|TRBV6-6|TRBD1|NA|16
CASSPGTGGFLYGYTF
TGTGCCAGCAGTCCCGGGACAGGGGGCTTTCTCTATGGCTACACCTTC
>TRBJ1-5|TRBV4-1|NA|NA|16
CASSQGPGERNQPQHF
TGCGCCAGCAGCCAAGGGCCGGGGGAACGCAATCAGCCCCAGCATTTT
>TRBJ2-4|TRBV19|TRBD1|NA|16
CASSMRDRGQKNIQYF
TGTGCCAGTAGTATGAGGGACAGGGGACAAAAAAACATTCAGTACTTC
>TRBJ2-2|TRBV2|TRBD1|NA|15
CASSRTGVDTGELFF
TGTGCCAGCAGCCGGACAGGTGTGGACACCGGGGAGCTGTTTTTT
>TRBJ2-4|TRBV19|TRBD1|NA|13
CASSTGQKNIQYF
TGTGCCAGTAGTACGGGACAGAAAAACATTCAGTACTTC
>TRBJ2-5|TRBV30|NA|NA|13
CAWNLYLQETQYF
TGTGCCTGGAACCTGTACCTTCAAGAGACCCAGTACTTC
>TRBJ1-1|TRBV11-3|NA|few|14
CASSGGPTNTEAFF
TGTGCCAGCAGTGGGGGCCCCACGAACACTGAAGCTTTCTTT
>TRBJ2-1|TRBV6-6|NA|once|14
CASSGRGSYNEQFF
TGTGCCAGCAGTGGGAGGGGGTCCTACAATGAGCAGTTCTTC
>TRBJ1-2|TRBV28|NA|NA|13
CASSPPILYGYTF
TGTGCCAGCAGTCCCCCGATCCTCTATGGCTACACCTTC
>TRBJ1-1|TRBV5-1|TRBD1|NA|13
CASSLRQGTEAFF
TGCGCCAGCAGCCTTAGACAGGGCACTGAAGCTTTCTTT
>TRBJ2-6|TRBV23-1|NA|NA|17
CASSQSASYSGANVLTF
TGCGCCAGCAGTCAATCAGCCAGCTACTCTGGGGCCAACGTCCTGACTTTC
>TRBJ1-5|TRBV7-9|NA|few|16
CASSLGGSGSNQPQHF
TGTGCCAGCAGCTTAGGAGGGTCGGGGAGCAATCAGCCCCAGCATTTT
>TRBJ1-4|TRBV7-2|NA|NA|16
CASRPHGGATNEKLFF
TGTGCCAGCAGGCCCCACGGCGGTGCAACTAATGAAAAACTGTTTTTT
>TRBJ2-7|TRBV6-1|TRBD1|NA|14
CASRDRVDPYEQYF
TGTGCCAGTAGGGACAGGGTGGACCCCTACGAGCAGTACTTC
>TRBJ2-3|TRBV7-2|NA|NA|16
CASSFLSSRFTDTQYF
TGTGCCAGCAGCTTTCTATCGTCTCGATTCACAGATACGCAGTATTTT
>TRBJ1-4|TRBV2|TRBD1|NA|17
CASSGEDRPIRGEKLFF
TGTGCCAGCAGTGGGGAGGACAGGCCTATCAGGGGCGAAAAACTGTTTTTT
>TRBJ1-1|TRBV5-6|TRBD1|once|14
CASSLVTGGAEAFF
TGTGCCAGCAGCTTGGTGACAGGGGGGGCTGAAGCTTTCTTT
>TRBJ2-7|TRBV9|TRBD2|NA|15
CASSVGLAGYYGQYF
TGTGCCAGCAGCGTAGGGCTAGCGGGCTACTACGGGCAGTACTTC
>TRBJ2-3|TRBV7-6|NA|once|16
CASSSPWGATRDTQYF
TGTGCCAGCAGCTCCCCGTGGGGCGCTACAAGGGATACGCAGTATTTT
>TRBJ2-6|TRBV28|TRBD2|NA|16
CASTPGGGSGANVLTF
TGTGCCAGCACCCCAGGCGGGGGCTCTGGGGCCAACGTCCTGACTTTC
>TRBJ1-3|TRBV4-3|NA|NA|13
CASSQDGRNTIYF
TGCGCCAGCAGCCAAGACGGGAGAAACACCATATATTTT
>TRBJ2-7|TRBV19|TRBD2|NA|14
CASSLAGGDYEQYF
TGTGCCAGTAGTCTAGCGGGGGGAGACTACGAGCAGTACTTC
>TRBJ1-2|TRBV4-1|TRBD1|once|14
CASSQQQGYYGYTF
TGCGCCAGCAGCCAGCAACAGGGGTACTATGGCTACACCTTC
>TRBJ2-7|TRBV5-1|NA|NA|14
CASSLDGWAYEQYF
TGCGCCAGCAGCTTGGATGGGTGGGCCTACGAGCAGTACTTC
>TRBJ2-3|TRBV30|NA|NA|12
CAWSASTDTQYF
TGTGCCTGGAGTGCTAGCACAGATACGCAGTATTTT
>TRBJ2-7|TRBV25-1|NA|few|16
CASSDPRQGESYEQYF
TGTGCCAGCAGTGATCCCCGCCAGGGAGAATCCTACGAGCAGTACTTC
>TRBJ2-5|TRBV28|TRBD2|NA|15
CASSQSSGYRETQYF
TGTGCCAGCAGCCAATCTAGCGGGTACAGAGAGACCCAGTACTTC
>TRBJ2-1|TRBV10-3|TRBD2|NA|15
CAISESASGYNEQFF
TGTGCCATCAGTGAGTCGGCTAGCGGGTACAATGAGCAGTTCTTC
>TRBJ1-5|TRBV7-8|NA|NA|14
CASNELGWNQPQHF
TGTGCCAGCAACGAATTAGGGTGGAATCAGCCCCAGCATTTT
>TRBJ2-2|TRBV28|NA|NA|14
CASSVPTGIGELFF
TGTGCCAGCAGTGTCCCCACAGGGATCGGGGAGCTGTTTTTT
>TRBJ2-3|TRBV2|NA|NA|11
CASSGDGTPPF
TGTGCCAGCAGTGGGGATGGGACCCCCCCCTTT
>TRBJ2-3|TRBV4-1|NA|NA|13
CASSAGMADTQYF
TGCGCCAGCAGCGCCGGGATGGCAGATACGCAGTATTTT
>TRBJ2-1|TRBV11-3|NA|NA|16
CASSSLQLGMANEQFF
TGTGCCAGCAGCTCGCTCCAGTTAGGGATGGCCAATGAGCAGTTCTTC
>TRBJ2-2|TRBV18|NA|NA|15
CASSKVEEVNGELFF
TGTGCCAGCTCAAAAGTAGAGGAGGTGAACGGGGAGCTGTTTTTT
>TRBJ2-7|TRBV28|TRBD1|NA|15
CASSPPGQGNTVQYF
TGTGCCAGCAGTCCTCCGGGACAGGGGAATACGGTGCAGTACTTC
>TRBJ2-3|TRBV7-2|TRBD2|NA|16
CASSLGREGQTDTQYF
TGTGCCAGCAGCTTAGGTCGGGAGGGCCAGACAGATACGCAGTATTTT
>TRBJ2-5|TRBV4-1|TRBD1|NA|15
CASSQPGQGGETQYF
TGCGCCAGCAGCCAACCGGGACAGGGGGGAGAGACCCAGTACTTC
>TRBJ2-3|TRBV7-2|NA|NA|17
CASSLPTGRELTDTQYF
TGTGCCAGCAGCTTACCCACTGGTCGGGAGCTCACAGATACGCAGTATTTT